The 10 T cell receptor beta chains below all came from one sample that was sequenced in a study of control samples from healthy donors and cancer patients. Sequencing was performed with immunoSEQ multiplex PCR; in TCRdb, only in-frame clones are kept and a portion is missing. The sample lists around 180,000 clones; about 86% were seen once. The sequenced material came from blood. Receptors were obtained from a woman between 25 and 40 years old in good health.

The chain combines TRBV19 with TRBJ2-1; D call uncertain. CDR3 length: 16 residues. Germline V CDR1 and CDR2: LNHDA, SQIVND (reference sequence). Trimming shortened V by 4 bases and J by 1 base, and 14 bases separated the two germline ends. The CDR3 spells CASSTEDHMSYNEQFF. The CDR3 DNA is TGTGCCAGTAGTACCGAGGACCATATGTCCTACAATGAGCAGTTCTTC.

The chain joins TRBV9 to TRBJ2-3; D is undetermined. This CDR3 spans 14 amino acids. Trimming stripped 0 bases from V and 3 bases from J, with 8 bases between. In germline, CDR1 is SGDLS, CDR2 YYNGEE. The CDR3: CASSVGRWTDTQYF. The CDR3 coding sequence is TGTGCCAGCAGCGTAGGCAGGTGGACAGATACGCAGTATTTT.

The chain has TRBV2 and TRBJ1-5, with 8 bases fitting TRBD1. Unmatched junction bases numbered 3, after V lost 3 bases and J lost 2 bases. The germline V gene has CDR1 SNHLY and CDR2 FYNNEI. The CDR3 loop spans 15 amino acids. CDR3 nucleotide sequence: TGTGCCAGCAGTGATCCAGGGGGCGGCAATCAGCCCCAGCATTTT. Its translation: CASSDPGGGNQPQHF. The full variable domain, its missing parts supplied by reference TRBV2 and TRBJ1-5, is EPEVTQTPSHQVTQMGQEVILRCVPISNHLYFYWYRQILGQKVEFLVSFYNNEISEKSEIFDDQFSVERPDGSNFTLKIRSTKLEDSAMYFCASSDPGGGNQPQHFGDGTRLSIL.

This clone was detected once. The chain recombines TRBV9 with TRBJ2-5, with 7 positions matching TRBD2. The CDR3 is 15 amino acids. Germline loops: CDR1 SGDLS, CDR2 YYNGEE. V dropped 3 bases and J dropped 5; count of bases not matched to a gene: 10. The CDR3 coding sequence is TGTGCCAGCAGCGCGACCGGGGGGATAGGGGAGACCCAGTACTTC. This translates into CASSATGGIGETQYF.

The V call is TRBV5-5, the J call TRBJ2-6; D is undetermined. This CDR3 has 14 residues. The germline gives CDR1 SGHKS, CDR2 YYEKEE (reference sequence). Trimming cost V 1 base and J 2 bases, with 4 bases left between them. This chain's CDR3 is CASSLMAGANVLTF. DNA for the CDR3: TGTGCCAGCAGCTTGATGGCTGGGGCCAACGTCCTGACTTTC.

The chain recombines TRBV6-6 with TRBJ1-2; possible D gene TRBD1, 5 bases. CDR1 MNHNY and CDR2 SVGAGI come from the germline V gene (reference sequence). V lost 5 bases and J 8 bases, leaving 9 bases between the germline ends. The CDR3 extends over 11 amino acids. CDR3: CASSLGPGYTF. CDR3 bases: TGTGCCAGCAGTCTGGGACCCGGCTACACCTTC.

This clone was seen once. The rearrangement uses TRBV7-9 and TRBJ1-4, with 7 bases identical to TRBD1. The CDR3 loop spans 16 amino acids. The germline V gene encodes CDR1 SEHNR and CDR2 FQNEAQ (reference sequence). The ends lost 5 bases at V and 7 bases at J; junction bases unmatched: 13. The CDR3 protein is CASSPPTGVGSEKLFF. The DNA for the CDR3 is TGTGCCAGCAGCCCCCCCACAGGGGTGGGAAGTGAAAAACTGTTTTTT. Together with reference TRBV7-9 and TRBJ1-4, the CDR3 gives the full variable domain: DTGVSQNPRHKITKRGQNVTFRCDPISEHNRLYWYRQTLGQGPEFLTYFQNEAQLEKSRLLSDRFSAERPKGSFSTLEIQRTEQGDSAMYLCASSPPTGVGSEKLFFGSGTQLSVL.

The CDR3 spells CASSPTGTGFFAGELFF. The CDR3 DNA follows: TGTGCCAGCAGCCCAACCGGGACAGGGTTTTTTGCCGGGGAGCTGTTTTTT. The J gene is TRBJ2-2, the V gene TRBV7-8; TRBD1 aligns across 9 bases. The V gene's germline CDR1 is SGHVS and CDR2 FQNEAQ. Trimming removed 5 bases from V and 6 bases from J; junction bases left unmatched: 13. This CDR3 region has 17 residues.

The CDR3 sequence is CASRPDIYGYTF. The CDR3 coding sequence is TGTGCCAGCAGGCCAGACATCTATGGCTACACCTTC. V usage is TRBV12-3 or TRBV12-4 and J usage is TRBJ1-2; unclear D gene. This CDR3 has 12 residues. Trimming removed 6 bases at V and 4 bases at J, with 9 bases between.

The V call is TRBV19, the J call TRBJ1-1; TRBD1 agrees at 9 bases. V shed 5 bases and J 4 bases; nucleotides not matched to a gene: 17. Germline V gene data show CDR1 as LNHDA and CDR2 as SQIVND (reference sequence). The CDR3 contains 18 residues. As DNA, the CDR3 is TGTGCCAGTAGTTCCACGGCCCGACACAGGGGGCAGGGCACTGAAGCTTTCTTT. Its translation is CASSSTARHRGQGTEAFF.